These T cell receptor beta chains were read from a single sample in a study of T cells after yellow fever vaccination. TCRdb called the 5' RACE reads again in MiXCR, with one record for every CDR3 protein. The table records around 360,000 distinct CDR3 sequences, approximately 10% of them present only once. The material was PBMCs, obtained on the day of the first yellow fever vaccination. These receptors all come from a man aged 18-30 years who received the YFV17D yellow fever vaccine. Each CDR3 is given with its conserved first and last residue. D genes are given only for firm matches. Expanded clones get a size class; other rows say once, few or many, or leave the size out.

TRBJ2-5,NA,TRBD2,15,TRBV20-1,CSAQISGGRQETQYF,TGCAGTGCTCAGATTAGCGGGGGTAGGCAAGAGACCCAGTACTTC
TRBJ1-1,NA,NA,15,TRBV15,CATSGRAGGYTEAFF,TGTGCCACCAGCGGTCGGGCAGGCGGATACACTGAAGCTTTCTTT
TRBJ2-5,few,NA,14,TRBV6-5,CASSYSRGEETQYF,TGTGCCAGCAGTTACTCGCGGGGCGAAGAGACCCAGTACTTC
TRBJ1-1,NA,NA,14,TRBV4-1,CASSPSFRGTEAFF,TGCGCCAGCAGCCCCTCCTTCAGGGGCACTGAAGCTTTCTTT
TRBJ2-5,NA,TRBD1,13,TRBV2,CASTPDRGETQYF,TGTGCCAGCACCCCTGACAGGGGTGAGACCCAGTACTTC
TRBJ2-3,many,NA,14,TRBV20-1,CSAPSSGGTDTQYF,TGCAGTGCCCCAAGTTCGGGGGGCACAGATACGCAGTATTTT
TRBJ2-3,NA,TRBD2,16,TRBV7-2,CASSALGRGGPDTQYF,TGTGCCAGCAGCGCCTTGGGGCGGGGGGGACCAGATACGCAGTATTTT
TRBJ1-5,NA,NA,14,TRBV6-2/TRBV6-3,CASSQGFGNQPQHF,TGTGCCAGCAGCCAGGGTTTTGGCAATCAGCCCCAGCATTTT
TRBJ1-1,few,NA,14,TRBV20-1,CSARIYPGNTEAFF,TGCAGTGCTAGGATTTATCCGGGTAACACTGAAGCTTTCTTT
TRBJ1-1,NA,NA,16,TRBV29-1,CSVEGLPGHRNTEAFF,TGCAGCGTTGAAGGTTTACCGGGACATAGGAACACTGAAGCTTTCTTT
TRBJ2-7,many,TRBD1,14,TRBV5-1,CASSHGQGSYEQYF,TGCGCCAGCAGCCACGGACAGGGCTCCTACGAGCAGTACTTC
TRBJ2-7,few,NA,17,TRBV9,CASSVGRGNRDHYEQYF,TGTGCCAGCAGCGTAGGAAGGGGGAACCGGGACCACTACGAGCAGTACTTC
TRBJ2-3,few,TRBD2,15,TRBV20-1,CSAYPGTSGADTQYF,TGCAGTGCCTACCCCGGGACTAGCGGGGCAGATACGCAGTATTTT
TRBJ2-2,NA,TRBD2,14,TRBV6-5,CASSYASGGRELFF,TGTGCCAGCAGTTACGCTTCGGGGGGGCGAGAGCTGTTTTTT
TRBJ1-1,NA,TRBD1,12,TRBV10-3,CAISQGQGTTFF,TGTGCCATCAGTCAAGGACAGGGGACGACTTTCTTT
TRBJ2-7,few,NA,12,TRBV20-1,CSARGTFYEQYF,TGCAGTGCTAGGGGGACTTTCTACGAGCAGTACTTC
TRBJ1-5,many,NA,14,TRBV6-2/TRBV6-3,CASSHLDRNQPQHF,TGTGCCAGCAGTCACTTGGACAGAAATCAGCCCCAGCATTTT
TRBJ2-5,NA,NA,15,TRBV4-1,CASSPRSSLGETQYF,TGCGCCAGCAGCCCGCGGTCTAGCCTCGGAGAGACCCAGTACTTC
TRBJ1-5,NA,TRBD1,13,TRBV7-2,CASTTGGNQPQHF,TGTGCCAGCACCACAGGGGGGAATCAGCCCCAGCATTTT
TRBJ1-1,NA,TRBD1,14,TRBV5-1,CASSLGGLETEAFF,TGCGCCAGCAGCTTAGGGGGCTTGGAGACTGAAGCTTTCTTT
TRBJ2-3,many,NA,14,TRBV7-7,CASSPESGPDTQYF,TGTGCCAGCAGCCCAGAATCAGGGCCAGATACGCAGTATTTT
TRBJ2-1,NA,TRBD1,17,TRBV5-1,CASSQTKQGRSHNEQFF,TGCGCCAGCAGCCAAACTAAACAGGGGAGATCCCACAATGAGCAGTTCTTC